The sequence of this T cell receptor (beta chain) was determined in a study of regulatory T cells in long-lasting Graves disease. Findings and caveats of the study: Persistent patients had a count of shared public clonotypes (approximately 2,700) that exceeded that of new patients (about 970).

Notes on this clonotype: Its matching antigen is unknown.

The CDR3 contains 14 residues. Germline V gene lookup returns CDR1 SGHAT and CDR2 FQNNGV. V was clipped by 8 bases and J by 2 bases, with 14 bases between them. Time point noted: newly diagnosed GD, antithyroid drugs for less than 3 months. Researchers made the TCR library from RNA that was extracted from PBMCs. The patients included were those that came from an endocrinology department in Xi'an, China. The authors drew 8.5 to 9.5 milliliters of peripheral blood into EDTA tubes. Building of the TCR beta libraries involved iRepertoire HTBI primers and Arm-PCR of CDR3 regions. TCRdb re-derived calls from the multiplex PCR reads in MiXCR, one entry per CDR3 protein. Of about 540,000 distinct CDR3 sequences in the sample, roughly 13% are singletons; the top ten hold roughly 10%. The data also belong to a second study, concerning T cells in Graves' hyperthyroidism and ophthalmopathy. That source adds: TCR CDR3 underwent first-round RT-PCR with the HTBI primer set.

The receptor's source is a man aged 25-45 years with Graves disease. V gene TRBV11-2 combines with J gene TRBJ2-3; tentatively, D is TRBD1 or TRBD2 (5 bases each). Sample: peripheral blood mononuclear cells (PBMCs), taken at new diagnosis, from a patient treated with antithyroid drugs. The CDR3 DNA reads TGTGCCAGCCTATGGGGCGGGTTCACAGATACGCAGTATTTT. Amino acid sequence: CASLWGGFTDTQYF.